These 8 T cell receptor beta chains were all obtained from the same sample, sequenced in a study of cytomegalovirus exposure and HLA in healthy donors. The PCR contained 60 Vbeta and 13 Jbeta primers. TCRdb's table, derived via immunoSEQ multiplex PCR, lists solely in-frame clones and lacks some. The table includes under 110,000 clones, roughly 80% detected once. Sequencing was performed on PBMCs. These receptors all stem from a middle-aged man in good health and CMV-seronegative.

V usage is TRBV4-1 and J usage is TRBJ1-3; no clear D gene. The germline V gene encodes CDR1 MGHRA and CDR2 YSYEKL. V lost 0 bases to trimming and J lost 8 bases, with 17 bases between them. The CDR3 length is 16 residues. The DNA of the CDR3 is TGCGCCAGCAGCCAAGAGAAGTCAGGCGTCGTGGACACCATATATTTT. Translated: CASSQEKSGVVDTIYF.

The chain employs TRBV7-2 and TRBJ1-5, with TRBD1 identical over 10 bases. The ends lost 3 bases at V and 5 bases at J; junction bases unmatched: 16. Germline CDR1 SGHTA, CDR2 FQGNSA. CDR3 length equals 19 residues. CDR3 loop: CASSFRGTGVRVGDQPQHF. The CDR3 DNA follows: TGTGCCAGCAGCTTTAGGGGGACAGGGGTTAGGGTGGGCGATCAGCCCCAGCATTTT.

This clone was detected only a few times. The chain links TRBV5-1 to TRBJ1-3; the D gene is possibly TRBD1 (5 bases). The V and J ends lost 4 bases and 6 bases respectively, with 20 bases between them. Germline loops: CDR1 SGHRS, CDR2 YFSETQ. This CDR3 contains 16 residues. The CDR3, as DNA: TGCGCCAGCAGCCTGGATTCCCAGGGAACCGAAAACACCATATATTTT. Encoded protein: CASSLDSQGTENTIYF.

This clone was counted between two and nine times. V and J are TRBV4-2 and TRBJ2-3; 7 positions agree with TRBD1. The CDR3 is 17 residues long. V was clipped by 1 base and J by 1 base; unmatched bases: 8. Germline V lookup: CDR1 LGHNA, CDR2 YNFKEQ. The CDR3 protein is CASSQGMTGRGTDTQYF. DNA of the CDR3: TGTGCCAGCAGCCAAGGCATGACAGGGCGCGGCACAGATACGCAGTATTTT.

The V and J genes are TRBV7-2 and TRBJ2-7; 7 bases agree with TRBD2. CDR1 and CDR2 from the germline V gene are SGHTA and FQGNSA. The CDR3 has 14 residues. Losses at the gene ends were 5 bases for V and 4 bases for J; bases not matched to a gene: 8. This CDR3 is CASSASGVRYEQYF. The DNA of the CDR3 is TGTGCCAGCAGCGCAAGCGGGGTCAGATACGAGCAGTACTTC.

This rearrangement joins TRBV7-2 to TRBJ1-5; D uncertain. From germline, CDR1 is SGHTA and CDR2 FQGNSA. This CDR3 is built from 18 residues. Trimming pared 2 bases from V and 0 bases from J, leaving 17 bases between. The CDR3 protein is CASSLQTPGVYSNQPQHF. In DNA form, the CDR3 reads TGTGCCAGCAGCTTACAGACCCCAGGCGTTTATAGCAATCAGCCCCAGCATTTT.

The chain couples TRBV19 to TRBJ1-5; 7 bases map to TRBD1. The V gene's germline CDR1 is LNHDA and CDR2 SQIVND (reference sequence). There are 15 residues in the CDR3. After removal of 1 base from V and 4 bases from J, the junction contained 4 bases not matched to a gene. The CDR3 DNA is TGTGCCAGTAGTATAGGGACAGGAGAGAATCAGCCCCAGCATTTT. This codes for CASSIGTGENQPQHF. Combining the CDR3 with reference TRBV19 and TRBJ1-5 gives the whole variable domain DGGITQSPKYLFRKEGQNVTLSCEQNLNHDAMYWYRQDPGQGLRLIYYSQIVNDFQKGDIAEGYSVSREKKESFPLTVTSAQKNPTAFYLCASSIGTGENQPQHFGDGTRLSIL.

Turning to this clone: A junction end diverges from the germline sequence, so it may reflect a read error. This chain joins TRBV27 and TRBJ2-7, with 7 bases fitting TRBD2. This CDR3 is 15 amino acids long. Per the germline V gene, CDR1 is MNHEY and CDR2 is SMNVEV (reference sequence). The CDR3 spells CVSSPRGVSSYEQYF. DNA for the CDR3: TGTGTCAGCAGTCCCCGGGGGGTGAGCTCCTACGAGCAGTACTTC.